This TCR beta chain was documented in a study of cytomegalovirus exposure and HLA in healthy donors. Background on the study: Falling in the Caucasian-associated ancestry cluster were 65% to 90% of 300 to 500 genotyped donors.

Study outcomes and limitations: Evidence from a later analysis indicated that most CMV-associated TCR beta chains looked HLA-restricted. Several of the most significant clusters appeared linked to common viral pathogens, based on a later analysis.

The PCR used 60 Vbeta and 13 Jbeta primers. Clones were sequenced by immunoSEQ multiplex PCR, and TCRdb holds only the in-frame ones, with some missing. This sample has 210,000 or so clones, with roughly 85% found just once. With respect to this clone: Its cognate antigen is unknown.

The sample taken for sequencing was PBMCs. The receptor was isolated from a man aged 18-30 years in good health and CMV-seronegative.

The CDR3 is CASKTAPATNEKLFF. In DNA form, the CDR3 reads TGTGCCAGTAAGACAGCTCCCGCAACTAATGAAAAACTGTTTTTT. The rearrangement links TRBV19 to TRBJ1-4, with TRBD1 as a possible D gene (5 bases). This CDR3 is 15 amino acids long. Germline V gene sequence: CDR1 LNHDA, CDR2 SQIVND (reference sequence). V lost 7 bases and J lost 0, with 12 bases in between.